This T cell receptor (beta chain) was sequenced in a study of molecular identifiers for immune sequencing clone quantification. Study findings and constraints: Highly expanded clone sizes could be underestimated through barcode sharing by identical TCR molecules. Over 99% of CMV-specific effector molecules, but under 1% of naive ones, were in clones above 20 copies.

Using its own MiXCR run on the PCR reads, TCRdb lists one record per CDR3 protein. The repertoire holds a few hundred thousand distinct CDR3 sequences, with about 21% as singletons. Preparation of naive CD8 libraries involved roughly 19,000 to 1,100,000 sorted cells and 10%, 30% or 50% RNA. Sorting recovered naive CD8 T cells on a CD8+CD4-CCR7+CD45RA+ profile. Comments on this clonotype: Its antigen is currently unknown.

V was cut by 4 bases and J by 0 bases, with 20 bases left in between. The CDR3 extends over 18 amino acids. The germline V gene encodes CDR1 SGHKS and CDR2 YYEKEE (reference sequence). The J gene is TRBJ2-4, the V gene TRBV5-5; weak D call: TRBD1 (6 bases). The TCR originated in a human donor in good health. Some libraries in this study had Jurkat cell RNA spiked in. Specimen: naive CD8+ T cells from blood, with Jurkat cell RNA spiked in. Subset: FACS-sorted CD8+CD4-CCR7+CD45RA+ naive T cells. CDR3 sequence: CASSHWVGQPIAKNIQYF. The CDR3 DNA reads as TGTGCCAGCAGCCACTGGGTAGGACAGCCCATAGCCAAAAACATTCAGTACTTC.